One sample yielded the 9 T cell receptor beta chains listed below, sequenced in a study of memory CD4+ T cells and cytomegalovirus serostatus. Single viable CD3+CD4+CD8-CD45RO+ cells were sorted as the memory CD4+ T cells. Profiled with immunoSEQ multiplex PCR; TCRdb holds only in-frame clones, not every one. The sample records 84,000 or so clones, less than 90% being singletons. The sequenced sample was memory CD4+ T cells from blood. Source of these receptors: an adult in good health and CMV-seronegative.

This clone was recorded a few times. The rearrangement uses TRBV4-2 and TRBJ1-2, with TRBD1 identical over 8 bases. The CDR3 extends over 13 amino acids. Germline V CDR1 and CDR2: LGHNA, YNFKEQ. The ends lost 3 bases at V and 6 bases at J; junction bases unmatched: 3. CDR3 DNA sequence: TGTGCCAGCAGCCACCAGACAGGGGATGGCTACACCTTC. This codes for CASSHQTGDGYTF.

This chain joins TRBV5-1 and TRBJ1-1, with a possible D match to TRBD1 (5 bases). CDR1 and CDR2 (germline): SGHRS, YFSETQ. The V and J ends lost 0 bases and 6 bases respectively, with 15 bases between them. This CDR3 region has 15 residues. CDR3 bases: TGCGCCAGCAGCTTGGAGGGGTCAGGGTCGGCTGAAGCTTTCTTT. Its protein product is CASSLEGSGSAEAFF.

J is TRBJ1-2 and V is TRBV28; tentative D call: TRBD1 (6 bases). Germline loops: CDR1 MDHEN, CDR2 SYDVKM. The CDR3 length is 13 residues. Trimming stripped 6 bases from V and 0 bases from J, with 8 bases between. The CDR3 region has the DNA TGTGCCAGCAGGGACAGCTCTAACTATGGCTACACCTTC. Protein sequence: CASRDSSNYGYTF.

The genes are TRBV2 and TRBJ2-1; TRBD1 matches 10 bases. The CDR3 extends over 17 amino acids. Unmatched junction bases numbered 16, after V lost 6 bases and J lost 8 bases. CDR1 SNHLY and CDR2 FYNNEI come from the germline V gene. CDR3 in amino acids: CASRGRPTGGRDDEQFF. In nucleotides, the CDR3 is TGTGCCAGCAGGGGCCGTCCGACAGGGGGCCGTGACGATGAGCAGTTCTTC.

This sequence joins TRBV5-1 and TRBJ1-3, with D tentatively TRBD1 (6 bases). The CDR3 is 15 residues long. V was cut by 7 bases and J by 4 bases, with 18 bases left in between. Germline assignment: CDR1 SGHRS and CDR2 YFSETQ. In DNA, the CDR3 is TGCGCCAGCCGGTCCGAGCTGGGGGCGGGAAACACCATATATTTT. Protein sequence: CASRSELGAGNTIYF.

The rearrangement links TRBV19 to TRBJ2-7; tentatively, D is TRBD1 (6 bases). With 4 bases removed from V and 2 bases from J, the gap between germline ends came to 15 bases. The CDR3 has 15 residues. CDR1 LNHDA and CDR2 SQIVND come from the germline V gene (reference sequence). CDR3 DNA sequence: TGTGCCAGTAGTAGGTTCGTGACAGGAGCCTACGAGCAGTACTTC. Protein product: CASSRFVTGAYEQYF.

This clone was seen a single time. The chain has TRBV7-2 and TRBJ1-1; D is possibly TRBD1 (5 bases). Germline lookup yields CDR1 SGHTA and CDR2 FQGNSA. V lost 5 bases and J lost 3, with 10 bases in between. CDR3 length equals 13 residues. CDR3 sequence: CASSMSRDTEAFF. CDR3 bases: TGTGCCAGCAGCATGAGCAGGGACACTGAAGCTTTCTTT.

V is TRBV5-1 and J is TRBJ1-2; 12 nucleotides agree with TRBD1. J gave up 2 bases and V 4 bases, and 9 bases lay outside the gene matches. CDR1 and CDR2 from the germline V gene are SGHRS and YFSETQ. The CDR3 has 17 amino acids. DNA of the CDR3: TGCGCCAGCAGCAACAACGTCGGGACAGGGGGCAACTATGGCTACACCTTC. This sequence encodes CASSNNVGTGGNYGYTF.

This clone was counted a few times. This sequence joins TRBV7-9 and TRBJ1-2; 7 bases map to TRBD1. V lost 5 bases, J lost 1 base, and 7 bases stayed unmatched. The CDR3 has 15 residues. Germline CDR1 SEHNR, CDR2 FQNEAQ (reference sequence). The CDR3 nucleotides are TGTGCCAGCAGCCAAAGGGACAGAGTTAACTATGGCTACACCTTC. It is translated as CASSQRDRVNYGYTF.